This T cell receptor beta chain is from a study of blood T cell repertoires in COVID-19. Study-level background: Samples representing acute and convalescent COVID-19 were sourced from the United States, Italy and Spain. PBMCs, B-cell-depleted T cells, or T cells were the source of the cDNA or gDNA that made up the material.

Authors' data handling: Estimation of nucleated cell counts was performed using reference gene primer amplification. Profiled with immunoSEQ multiplex PCR; TCRdb holds only in-frame clones, not every one. The V and J calls and clone size come from that table; D and trimming were worked out from the DNA. The repertoire consists of roughly 100,000 clones, with nearly 90% occurring once and the leading ten covering 2% to 2.5%. V gave up 2 bases and J gave up 11 bases, with 15 bases separating them. Germline V gene lookup returns CDR1 MGHDK and CDR2 SYGVNS. The CDR3 has 13 amino acids. This clonotype originated in a man aged 45-60 years with active COVID-19. The chain employs TRBV25-1 and TRBJ1-1; D gene uncertain. The sequencing sample was made of peripheral blood. The CDR3 here is CASSERPGMGAFF. The CDR3 DNA is TGTGCCAGCAGTGAACGACCGGGGATGGGTGCTTTCTTT. The variable domain in full, completed from reference TRBV25-1 and TRBJ1-1, reads EADIYQTPRYLVIGTGKKITLECSQTMGHDKMYWYQQDPGMELHLIHYSYGVNSTEKGDLSSESTVSRIRTEHFPLTLESARPSHTSQYLCASSERPGMGAFFGQGTRLTVV.